This T cell receptor (beta chain) was found in a study of shared T cell receptors in the human thymus (dated by TCRdb to the early 2020s). Context from the whole study: The study examined how the human thymus generates shared, self-reactive T-cell receptor alpha chains.

The germline V gene encodes CDR1 KGHSH and CDR2 LQKENI. Deletion took 0 bases off V and 1 base off J, with a span of 15 bases between the germline ends. The CDR3 sequence holds 17 residues, the cysteine and phenylalanine included. Only the CDR3 portion is preserved as DNA: 51 bases, with reading frame beginning at the first base. On this clone itself: The specificity of this receptor is unknown. No base-level quality is on record; no much larger clone is a single base apart.

The library was produced with the immunoSEQ multiplex PCR assay. The source is immuneACCESS, and TCRdb retained only in-frame sequences with V and J called. Part of the clones is not carried over; for the studies checked, unresolved V genes explain less than half of this, and the remainder is unexplained. The sample table records around 65,000 clones; 90% to 95% of these occur just once. The ten largest clones take up about 0.036% of the sample. Material: thymocytes. The rearranged segments are TRBV18 and TRBJ1-1; there is no confident call for the D gene. This receptor was obtained from a human donor. The nucleotides read TGTGCCAGCTCACCACCTTGCAGTTCCAGAACGAACACTGAAGCTTTCTTT. Its amino acids are CASSPPCSSRTNTEAFF.